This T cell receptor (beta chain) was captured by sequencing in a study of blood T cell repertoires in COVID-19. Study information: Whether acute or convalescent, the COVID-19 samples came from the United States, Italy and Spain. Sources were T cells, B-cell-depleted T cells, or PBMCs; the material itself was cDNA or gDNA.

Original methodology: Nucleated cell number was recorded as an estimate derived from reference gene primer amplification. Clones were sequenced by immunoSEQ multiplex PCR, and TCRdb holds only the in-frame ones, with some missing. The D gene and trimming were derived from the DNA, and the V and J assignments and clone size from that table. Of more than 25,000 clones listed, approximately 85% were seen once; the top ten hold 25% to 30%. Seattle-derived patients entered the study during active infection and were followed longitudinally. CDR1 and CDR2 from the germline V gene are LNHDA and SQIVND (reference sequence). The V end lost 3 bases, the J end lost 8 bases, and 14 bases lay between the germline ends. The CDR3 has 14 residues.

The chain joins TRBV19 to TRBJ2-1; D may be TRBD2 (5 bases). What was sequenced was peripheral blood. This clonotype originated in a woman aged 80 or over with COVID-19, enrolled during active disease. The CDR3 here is CASSIGLALDEQFF. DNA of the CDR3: TGTGCCAGTAGTATCGGTCTAGCTCTCGATGAGCAGTTCTTC.